These T cell receptor beta chains were read from a single sample in a study of shared clonotypes between healthy human individuals. Profiling relied on immunoSEQ multiplex PCR, and the TCRdb table lists in-frame clones only, not all of them. The data show some 2,400,000 clones, with nearly 97% seen just once and 0.1% to 0.15% held by the top ten. The sequenced sample was naive CD4+ T cells sorted from blood. These TCRs come from a man aged 18 to 30 in good health. CDR3s include the opening cysteine and the closing phenylalanine or tryptophan. A D gene is named only where the DNA matches it firmly. The size of a clone is reported for some rows only, either as once, few or many, or as a class for expanded clones.

d_call,clone_size,v_call,j_call,cdr3_aa,cdr3_nt
NA,once,TRBV27,TRBJ2-1,CASSFQGSYNEQFF,TGTGCCAGCAGTTTTCAGGGGAGTTACAATGAGCAGTTCTTC
NA,once,TRBV12-5,TRBJ1-2,CASVRDNIYGYTF,TGTGCTAGTGTCCGGGACAACATCTATGGCTACACCTTC
NA,NA,TRBV30,TRBJ1-6,CAWSQTYSNSPLHF,TGTGCCTGGAGCCAAACATATAGTAATTCACCCCTCCACTTT
NA,once,TRBV11-2,TRBJ2-7,CASSLEAGTQYF,TGTGCCAGCAGCTTAGAGGCAGGGACGCAGTACTTC
NA,NA,TRBV7-9,TRBJ2-5,CASSRRTAFQETQYF,TGTGCCAGCAGCAGACGGACGGCGTTCCAAGAGACCCAGTACTTC
NA,NA,TRBV7-2,TRBJ1-4,CASSPRGTGLFF,TGTGCCAGCAGCCCTCGGGGGACGGGATTGTTTTTT
TRBD2,NA,TRBV7-2,TRBJ2-3,CASSLDGLAGVTLQYF,TGTGCCAGCAGCTTAGATGGTCTAGCGGGAGTAACCCTGCAGTATTTT
NA,NA,TRBV1,TRBJ1-1,CTSSQERHQTIHTEAFF,TGCACCAGCAGCCAAGAACGCCACCAGACTATTCACACTGAAGCTTTCTTT
NA,NA,TRBV19,TRBJ1-5,CASSKNRDSNQPQHF,TGTGCCAGTAGTAAGAACCGGGATAGCAATCAGCCCCAGCATTTT
NA,NA,TRBV7-2,TRBJ2-7,CASSSTGRDQYF,TGTGCCAGCAGTTCCACCGGACGGGACCAGTACTTC
TRBD2,NA,TRBV5-4,TRBJ2-4,CASSLEAGGKNIQYF,TGTGCCAGCAGCTTGGAAGCGGGAGGAAAAAACATTCAGTACTTC
NA,NA,TRBV27,TRBJ2-7,CASSTKQVFRPYEQYF,TGTGCCAGCAGCACTAAACAGGTGTTTAGGCCCTACGAGCAGTACTTC
TRBD1,once,TRBV7-2,TRBJ1-5,CASSLAGQLNQPQHF,TGTGCCAGCAGCTTAGCGGGACAGTTAAATCAGCCCCAGCATTTT
NA,NA,TRBV6-1,TRBJ1-5,CASSESQPQHF,TGTGCCAGCAGTGAAAGTCAGCCCCAGCATTTT
NA,NA,TRBV6-6,TRBJ2-3,CASSYPSTDTQYF,TGTGCCAGCAGTTACCCTAGCACAGATACGCAGTATTTT
NA,NA,TRBV5-1,TRBJ1-2,CASSLGESGRGANYGYTF,TGCGCCAGCAGCTTAGGGGAATCCGGAAGGGGAGCTAACTATGGCTACACCTTC
TRBD1,NA,TRBV5-1,TRBJ2-7,CASSSGDRVGEQYF,TGCGCCAGCAGCTCTGGAGACAGGGTCGGCGAGCAGTACTTC
TRBD2,NA,TRBV5-4,TRBJ2-3,CASSLTSGGRNTQYF,TGTGCCAGCAGCTTGACTAGCGGGGGAAGAAATACGCAGTATTTT
NA,NA,TRBV2,TRBJ2-1,CASSRGYNEQFF,TGTGCCAGCAGTCGGGGGTACAATGAGCAGTTCTTC
NA,NA,TRBV29-1,TRBJ2-5,CSVGGETQYF,TGCAGCGTTGGAGGAGAGACCCAGTACTTC
TRBD2,NA,TRBV30,TRBJ2-3,CAWSVVRTSGTRTDTQYF,TGTGCCTGGAGTGTAGTGCGCACTAGCGGGACACGCACAGATACGCAGTATTTT
TRBD1,once,TRBV5-8,TRBJ2-2,CASERGQGTGELFF,TGTGCCAGCGAAAGGGGGCAGGGGACCGGGGAGCTGTTTTTT
NA,NA,TRBV28,TRBJ1-5,CASRGALNQPQHF,TGTGCCAGTCGAGGGGCACTCAATCAGCCCCAGCATTTT
TRBD2,NA,TRBV18,TRBJ2-7,CASSPLALAGGSYEQYF,TGTGCCAGCTCACCACTAGCACTAGCGGGAGGTTCGTACGAGCAGTACTTC
NA,NA,TRBV6-5,TRBJ2-1,CASRRYNEQFF,TGTGCCAGCAGAAGGTACAATGAGCAGTTCTTC
NA,NA,TRBV25-1,TRBJ1-1,CASSEYINTEAFF,TGTGCCAGCAGTGAATATATAAACACTGAAGCTTTCTTT
NA,NA,TRBV18,TRBJ2-7,CASSPTQPRSFYEQYF,TGTGCCAGCTCACCAACCCAGCCCAGAAGTTTCTACGAGCAGTACTTC
NA,once,TRBV6-1,TRBJ1-1,CASRPGLGDAEAFF,TGTGCCAGCAGGCCGGGCCTTGGGGACGCTGAAGCTTTCTTT
TRBD1,NA,TRBV5-1,TRBJ1-3,CASSSGTAISGNTIYF,TGCGCCAGCAGCTCCGGGACAGCAATCTCTGGAAACACCATATATTTT
NA,once,TRBV6-1,TRBJ2-1,CASSESQASYNEQFF,TGTGCCAGCAGTGAGAGTCAGGCCTCCTACAATGAGCAGTTCTTC
NA,once,TRBV6-6,TRBJ1-5,CASSRSDTGHNQPQHF,TGTGCCAGCAGTCGTTCAGATACAGGGCACAATCAGCCCCAGCATTTT
NA,NA,TRBV7-2,TRBJ1-5,CASSLESSGNQPQHF,TGTGCCAGCAGCTTAGAGTCCTCGGGCAATCAGCCCCAGCATTTT
NA,NA,TRBV7-9,TRBJ1-6,CASSSGQTYNSPLHF,TGTGCCAGCAGCTCTGGACAAACCTATAATTCACCCCTCCACTTT
NA,NA,TRBV11-2,TRBJ2-5,CASSLEGGFLETQYF,TGTGCCAGCAGCTTAGAAGGGGGTTTTCTGGAGACCCAGTACTTC
NA,once,TRBV9,TRBJ2-5,CASSVVGSGEKTQYF,TGTGCCAGCAGCGTAGTCGGGAGCGGTGAAAAGACCCAGTACTTC
NA,once,TRBV5-1,TRBJ2-5,CASSLAAAGRQETQYF,TGCGCCAGCAGCTTGGCTGCGGCAGGCAGACAAGAGACCCAGTACTTC
NA,NA,TRBV5-1,TRBJ1-1,CASGRSPAGLNTEAFF,TGCGCCAGCGGCAGATCCCCGGCAGGCTTGAACACTGAAGCTTTCTTT